The 11 T cell receptor beta chains in this list originate from one sample, sequenced in a study of spatial heterogeneity in lung cancer. The time point here: sample taken at primary tumor resection. For these receptors, no antigen is known. Whole-study findings and limits: Mutation counts in tumors were tracked by counts of expanded intratumoral alpha and beta TCRs.

TCRdb re-called the 5' RACE reads through MiXCR, storing one row per CDR3 protein. The table lists 9,000 to 13,000 distinct CDR3 sequences, 7.5% to 9% of them singletons. The sequences come from lung tumor tissue, collected at surgery. Receptors originate from a female donor with early-stage non-small cell lung cancer.

Many counts were recorded for this clonotype. This chain joins TRBV5-1 and TRBJ2-5; D gene uncertain. Germline V CDR1 and CDR2: SGHRS, YFSETQ. V dropped 0 bases and J dropped 0 bases, with 6 bases sitting between them. The CDR3 sequence is 14 residues long. CDR3 amino acids: CASSLEVYQETQYF. In DNA, the CDR3 is TGCGCCAGCAGCTTGGAAGTGTACCAAGAGACCCAGTACTTC.

This clonotype was seen at least ten times. The rearrangement links TRBV5-1 to TRBJ1-1, with D hard to call. The CDR3 has 13 residues. Trimming removed 1 base at V and 3 bases at J, with 7 bases between. Germline CDR1 reads SGHRS; CDR2 reads YFSETQ. The CDR3 DNA reads as TGCGCCAGCAGCTTGAATCAGGACACTGAAGCTTTCTTT. Amino acid sequence: CASSLNQDTEAFF.

At least ten counts were recorded for this clonotype. The rearrangement joins TRBV6-1 to TRBJ1-5; D gene uncertain. This CDR3 spans 12 amino acids. V lost 4 bases and J lost 3, with 4 bases in between. CDR1 is MNHNS and CDR2 is SASEGT in the germline V gene. DNA for the CDR3: TGTGCCAGCAGTGGGCCCAATCAGCCCCAGCATTTT. Translation: CASSGPNQPQHF.

This clonotype came up many times. J is TRBJ1-1 and V is TRBV20-1, with 7 bases lining up with TRBD1. In germline, CDR1 is DFQATT, CDR2 SNEGSKA (reference sequence). Trimming removed 3 bases from V and 10 bases from J; junction bases left unmatched: 8. This CDR3 contains 12 residues. The CDR3 DNA follows: TGCAGTGCTAGCCCCTGGGGGGACAGAGCTTTCTTT. Its translation: CSASPWGDRAFF.

In this sample, this clonotype turned up many times. The chain carries TRBV12-3 or TRBV12-4 and TRBJ1-6; D uncertain. V was clipped by 4 bases and J by 9 bases, with 22 bases between them. The CDR3 length is 17 residues. The CDR3 region is CASSSEEGVGWISPLHF. CDR3 DNA: TGTGCCAGCAGTTCCGAGGAGGGCGTAGGTTGGATTTCACCCCTCCACTTT.

About this clonotype itself: A read error is possible here, since a much larger clone lies one base away. J is TRBJ1-5 and V is TRBV12-3 or TRBV12-4; D remains unclear. The CDR3 is 14 amino acids. The CDR3, as DNA: TGTGCCAGCAGTTTGAGATTTAGCGATCAGCCCCAGCATTTT. It specifies CASSLRFSDQPQHF.

This clonotype showed up just a few times. V and J are TRBV15 and TRBJ2-5; perhaps TRBD2 as D (5 bases). The V gene's germline CDR1 is LNHNV and CDR2 YYDKDF (reference sequence). V lost 4 bases to trimming and J lost 2 bases, with 11 bases between them. The CDR3 loop spans 14 amino acids. The CDR3, as DNA: TGTGCCACCAGCAAACGGGGAAATCAAGAGACCCAGTACTTC. Its protein is CATSKRGNQETQYF.

This clonotype has at least ten counts. The V and J genes are TRBV27 and TRBJ1-3, with TRBD1 identical over 8 bases. Per germline, CDR1 MNHEY and CDR2 SMNVEV (reference sequence). Losses at the gene ends were 0 bases for V and 4 bases for J; bases not matched to a gene: 2. The CDR3 covers 15 residues. The CDR3 DNA reads as TGTGCCAGCAGTTTATCCAGGGGGCTCGGAAACACCATATATTTT. As protein: CASSLSRGLGNTIYF.

This clonotype turned up a few times. The J gene is TRBJ2-3, the V gene TRBV11-2; tentatively, D is TRBD2 (5 bases). Germline CDR1 SGHAT, CDR2 FQNNGV. V lost 5 bases and J 2 bases, leaving 17 bases between the germline ends. CDR3 size: 16 residues. The DNA of the CDR3 is TGTGCCAGCAGCCCGGGTAGCACGACTAACACAGATACGCAGTATTTT. Its protein is CASSPGSTTNTDTQYF.

Many counts were recorded for this clonotype. This chain links TRBV5-6 with TRBJ2-3; TRBD2 matches 8 bases. V trimming: 0 bases; J trimming: 5 bases; junction bases outside the gene matches: 11. This CDR3 is 17 amino acids long. Germline lookup yields CDR1 SGHDT and CDR2 YYEEEE. CDR3 nucleotide sequence: TGTGCCAGCAGCTTGGGGGAGCTCCGGCTAGCGGGAGATACGCAGTATTTT. This translates into CASSLGELRLAGDTQYF.

This clonotype was observed many times. The chain is built from TRBV3-1 and TRBJ1-5; D is uncertain. This CDR3 has 13 residues. Germline V gene sequence: CDR1 LGHDT, CDR2 YNNKEL (reference sequence). With 0 bases removed from V and 7 bases from J, the gap between germline ends came to 7 bases. CDR3 nucleotide sequence: TGTGCCAGCAGCCAAGAGTGGTCACAGCCCCAGCATTTT. Protein: CASSQEWSQPQHF.